The source of this T cell receptor (beta chain) is a study of cytomegalovirus exposure and HLA in healthy donors. Study in general: HLA-typed donors were the source of roughly 80 million unique TCRs held in an early data release.

PCR was performed using 60 Vbeta and 13 Jbeta primers. Generated by immunoSEQ multiplex PCR, the TCRdb table keeps only in-frame clones and is missing some. Here the sample spans approximately 120,000 clones, about four fifths being singletons. On this clone itself: Its antigen is not known.

CDR1 MNHEY and CDR2 SVGAGI come from the germline V gene. CDR3 length: 13 residues. V shed 2 bases and J shed 5 bases, with 9 bases lying between them. General study points: Within an earlier analysis, most TCR beta V segments proved productive either about 87% or about 30% of the time.

The sequence came from a woman aged 55-69 years in good health and CMV-seropositive. Specimen: PBMCs. V and J are TRBV6-5 and TRBJ1-1; D might be TRBD1 (5 bases). CDR3 loop: CASSYGGGTEAFF. The CDR3 DNA reads TGTGCCAGCAGTTACGGGGGGGGAACTGAAGCTTTCTTT.